This T cell receptor (beta chain) originates from a study of response to subunit inactivated influenza vaccine. Deletions cut 0 bases from V and 7 bases from J, with 13 bases between. The germline CDR1 and CDR2 sequences are MNHEY and SVGAGI. The CDR3 sequence is 14 residues long. TCRdb analysed the RT-PCR reads with MiXCR anew, one entry per CDR3 protein. The data contain around 850,000 distinct CDR3 sequences, around 18% of them singletons. Findings and caveats of the study: The authors suggested that every seasonal influenza vaccination recruits few new T cells.

On this clonotype itself: What it recognizes is unknown.

The clonotype originates from a man aged 50 to 60 who received an inactivated influenza vaccine. Material: PBMCs from blood, obtained less than 6 days after vaccination. This rearrangement joins TRBV6-5 to TRBJ2-7; D ambiguous. CDR3 amino acids: CASSYSLWAVEQYF. CDR3 coding DNA: TGTGCCAGCAGTTACTCCCTTTGGGCGGTAGAGCAGTACTTC.